Detailed here is one T cell receptor (beta chain). Antigen: not known. This sample is drawn from a study of B cell selection in AIRE deficiency. Notes on the study in general: AIRE-deficient Tconv and Treg repertoires matched healthy donors in TCRBV, CDR3 length, diversity. About a third of healthy-shared Treg TCRbeta sequences appeared in patient Tconv cells.

Sorted regulatory T cells were CD4-positive, CD25-high and CD127-low or negative. The CDR3 extends over 13 amino acids. TCRdb keeps only in-frame clones here, not all; method: immunoSEQ multiplex PCR. This table holds over 20,000 clones, about nine tenths found once. The TCR originated in a human donor in good health. The V gene is TRBV21-1, the J gene TRBJ2-1; TRBD2 is the table's D call, not checked against the DNA. TRBV21-1 is described as a pseudogene. The sequencing input was CD4+CD25+ Tregs sorted from PBMCs. The CDR3 DNA sequence: TGTGCCAGCAGTCTTGGACTAGCGAATGAGCAGTTCTTC. Amino acids: CASSLGLANEQFF.